This TCR beta chain was recovered during a study of T cell responses to AZD1222 COVID-19 vaccine (dated by TCRdb to the early 2020s). Looking at the study overall: AZD1222 recipients given second doses at about 4 weeks or at about 12 weeks were pooled, since spike-specific TCR depth and breadth were not found to differ between the two schedules. TCR sequencing covered approximately 230 trial participants: approximately 200 given two doses of AZD1222 and 26 given two doses of MenACWY control vaccine. Trial participants were enrolled by age into 18-55, 56-69 and 70-plus year subgroups, with roughly 160, 29 and 62 TCR-sequenced participants respectively. Study-wide conclusions, independent of this receptor: After two AZD1222 doses, both the breadth and the depth of spike-specific TCRs were significantly higher than at day 0 and than in MenACWY recipients. CD4 TCRs associated with the vaccine covered the entire spike protein, and the dominant responses were in regions 160-218 and 743-854. Conclusions about previously exposed vaccinees were limited because only six or seven AZD1222 recipients were SARS-CoV-2 seropositive at baseline. Because no day 14 peak-response samples were available, the repertoires could be characterized only after the peak T cell response. Participants were mostly white British, with more females than males. The authors suggested clonal diversity may have been underestimated. In the small 56-69-year group, the increase in depth fell short of significance, most likely because of low power. Reportedly, almost half of the unique spike-specific TCRs recognized epitopes lying outside the regions that are mutated in the B.1.351 and B.1.1.7 variants.

To note about this clone: The antigen this receptor binds is unknown. Base qualities were left out, and no much larger clone turns up one base away.

The time point label of this sample denotes: baseline before first vaccination. Vaccinee samples were obtained from the UK trials COV001 and COV002, which included a single-blind randomized controlled phase 2/3 trial of AZD1222 (ChAdOx1 nCoV-19) in healthy adults. Trial participant PBMC samples were collected at day 0 and day 28 after the second dose for TCRbeta chain sequencing. CDR1 and CDR2 are read off the germline V gene as SGHRS and YFSETQ. Relative to germline, V is missing 3 bases and J is missing 4 bases, with 8 bases of the junction outside any gene match. The CDR3 has 15 amino acids, counting the end cysteine and phenylalanine. Here the CDR3 DNA is all that survives: 45 bases in frame from base 1. The CDR3 regions of human TCRbeta chains were subjected to immunosequencing. The authors processed their data as follows. Repertoire TCRs were checked for matches against a reference library of SARS-CoV-2-specific TCRs that had been generated using the MIRA antigen-specificity platform. Breadth meant the fraction of unique TCRs that were SARS-CoV-2-associated, whereas depth meant the fraction of total T cells that were SARS-CoV-2-associated. Using the MIRA data, every spike-specific TCR was mapped to the spike region that the TCR reacted to and assigned to either a CD4 or a CD8 class. Log10-transformed breadth and depth values were compared by one-way ANOVA with Sidak's multiple comparisons tests. What TCRdb holds here is the immuneACCESS table cut down to in-frame rearrangements. Part of the clones is not present; checked against another copy, under half of the missing clones reflect an unresolved V gene, and the others are unexplained. That table supplies the V and J calls and clone size; D and trimming were determined from the DNA. The sample table shows 100,000 to 150,000 clones, and roughly nine tenths are seen once. The top ten constitute about 7.1% of the sample.

Sequencing was performed on peripheral blood, taken on day 0 of AZD1222 vaccination. The chain employs TRBV5-1 and TRBJ2-3, and 7 junctional nucleotides match TRBD1. This TCR derives from an adult in good health. The DNA sequence is as follows: TGCGCCAGCAGCTCCTCGACAGGGATCCCAGATACGCAGTATTTT. The translation is CASSSSTGIPDTQYF.